This T cell receptor beta chain came from a study of cytomegalovirus exposure and HLA in healthy donors. The study, taken as a whole, reports: Most sequenced TCRs were rare (though some public TCRs occurred in many donors).

The PCR made use of 60 Vbeta and 13 Jbeta primers. The table came from immunoSEQ multiplex PCR; TCRdb's copy has only in-frame clones and leaves some out. The sample includes more than 85,000 clones, around 80% of them seen just once. With regard to this clone: What it recognizes is unknown.

The receptor was derived from a man aged 25-45 years in good health and CMV-seronegative. Sequencing was done on a sample of PBMCs.

The CDR3 nucleotides read TGTGCCATCAGTGGAAGGGACACCTTGGGGGCTTTCTTT. Its protein is CAISGRDTLGAFF. The rearrangement links TRBV10-3 to TRBJ1-1; possibly TRBD1 for D (6 bases). Germline CDR1 and CDR2: ENHRY and SYGVKD. V shed 4 bases and J shed 11 bases, with 17 bases lying between them. This CDR3 is built from 13 residues.